The present TCR beta chain was sequenced within a study of Ad26.COV2.S vaccination and SARS-CoV-2 variants. Trimming removed 2 bases at V and 9 bases at J, with 8 bases between. This CDR3 comprises 13 residues. From germline, CDR1 is MNHEY and CDR2 SMNVEV (reference sequence). Here immunoSEQ multiplex PCR was the method, and the copy in TCRdb shows in-frame clones only, minus some. This sample carries hundreds of thousands of clones, roughly 91% of them seen once, and the ten largest clones take 3.4%. As for treatment: roughly 19 received Ad26.COV2.S at low or high dose, single or two shots; 5 received placebo; per-sample allocation not given. Repertoires come from day 63 after the first vaccine or placebo injection.

The rearrangement joins TRBV27 to TRBJ2-6; either TRBD1 or TRBD2 may fit D (5 bases each). This specimen consisted of peripheral blood, obtained in a trial of Ad26.COV2.S vaccine versus placebo. The clonotype originates from a person between 18 and 59 years old who received the Ad26.COV2.S COVID-19 vaccine or a placebo. The CDR3 is CASSLGTLNVLTF. The CDR3, as DNA: TGTGCCAGCAGTTTAGGGACCCTCAACGTCCTGACTTTC.